This paragraph reports one T cell receptor beta chain. Antigen: not known. Combining iRepertoire HTBI primers with Arm-PCR of CDR3 regions, the authors built TCR beta libraries. TCRdb ran MiXCR on the multiplex PCR reads and lists one entry per CDR3 protein. The sample records 350,000 to 550,000 distinct CDR3 sequences, about 16% being singletons. Deletions cut 4 bases from V and 4 bases from J, with 17 bases between. CDR1 and CDR2 from the germline V gene are MNHEY and SMNVEV (reference sequence). The CDR3 totals 16 residues. This record belongs to a study of regulatory T cells in long-lasting Graves disease. Study results and limitations: Persistent disease showed a preference for TRBV28, TRBJ1-2 and TRBJ2-5.

The time point is: newly diagnosed GD, antithyroid drugs for less than 3 months. There was RNA extracted from PBMCs, and the TCR library was made from it. In each case, Graves' disease was diagnosed per American Thyroid Association guidelines. Peripheral blood, 7 to 10 milliliters per patient, was collected in EDTA tubes. These records were also assigned to another study, of T cells in Graves' hyperthyroidism and ophthalmopathy. That investigation notes: With the HTBI primer set, the TCR CDR3 went through a first round of RT-PCR.

This clonotype originated in a woman aged 18-29 years with Graves disease. Sequenced material: peripheral blood mononuclear cells (PBMCs), taken at new diagnosis, from a patient treated with antithyroid drugs. V is TRBV27 and J is TRBJ1-5; D unclear. CDR3 sequence reads: CASSSRPDSINQPQHF. Here the CDR3 DNA reads TGTGCCAGCAGTTCCCGCCCGGACTCCATTAATCAGCCCCAGCATTTT.